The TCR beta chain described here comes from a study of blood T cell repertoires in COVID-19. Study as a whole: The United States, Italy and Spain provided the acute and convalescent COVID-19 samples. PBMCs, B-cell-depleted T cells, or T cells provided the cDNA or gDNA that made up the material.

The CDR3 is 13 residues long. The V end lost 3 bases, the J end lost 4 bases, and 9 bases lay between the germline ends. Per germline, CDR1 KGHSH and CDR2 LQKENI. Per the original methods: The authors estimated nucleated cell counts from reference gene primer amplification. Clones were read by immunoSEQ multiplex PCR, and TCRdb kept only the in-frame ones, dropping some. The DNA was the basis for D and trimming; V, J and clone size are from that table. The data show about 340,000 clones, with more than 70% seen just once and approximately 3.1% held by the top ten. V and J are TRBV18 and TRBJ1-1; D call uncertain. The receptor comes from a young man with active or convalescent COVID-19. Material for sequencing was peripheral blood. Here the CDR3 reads CASSPGASTEAFF. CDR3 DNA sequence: TGTGCCAGCTCACCCGGAGCATCCACTGAAGCTTTCTTT. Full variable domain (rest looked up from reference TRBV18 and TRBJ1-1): NAGVMQNPRHLVRRRGQEARLRCSPMKGHSHVYWYRQLPEEGLKFMVYLQKENIIDESGMPKERFSAEFPKEGPSILRIQQVVRGDSAAYFCASSPGASTEAFFGQGTRLTVV.